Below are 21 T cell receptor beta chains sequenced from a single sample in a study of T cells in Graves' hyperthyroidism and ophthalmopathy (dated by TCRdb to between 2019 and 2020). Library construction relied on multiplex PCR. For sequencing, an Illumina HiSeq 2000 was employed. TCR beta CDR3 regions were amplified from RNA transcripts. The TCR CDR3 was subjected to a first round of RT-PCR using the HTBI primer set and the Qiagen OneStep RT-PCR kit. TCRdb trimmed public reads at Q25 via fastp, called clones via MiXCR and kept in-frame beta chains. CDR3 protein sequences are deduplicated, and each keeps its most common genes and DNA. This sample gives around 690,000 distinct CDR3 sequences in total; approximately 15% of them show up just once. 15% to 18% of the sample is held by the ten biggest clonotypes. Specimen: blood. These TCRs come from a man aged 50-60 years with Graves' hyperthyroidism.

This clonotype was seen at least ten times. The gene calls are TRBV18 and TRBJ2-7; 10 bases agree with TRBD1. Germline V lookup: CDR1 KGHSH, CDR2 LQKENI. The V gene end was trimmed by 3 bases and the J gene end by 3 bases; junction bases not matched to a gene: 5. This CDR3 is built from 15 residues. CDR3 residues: CASSPGTGVDYEQYF. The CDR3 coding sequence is TGTGCCAGCTCACCCGGGACAGGGGTGGACTACGAGCAGTACTTC.

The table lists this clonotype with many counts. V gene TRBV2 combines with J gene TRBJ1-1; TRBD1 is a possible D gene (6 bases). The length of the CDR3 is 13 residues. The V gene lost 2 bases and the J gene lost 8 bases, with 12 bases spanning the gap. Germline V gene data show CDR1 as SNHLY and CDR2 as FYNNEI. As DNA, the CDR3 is TGTGCCAGCAGTGAATCTTGGGGGGCCGAAGCTTTCTTT. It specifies CASSESWGAEAFF.

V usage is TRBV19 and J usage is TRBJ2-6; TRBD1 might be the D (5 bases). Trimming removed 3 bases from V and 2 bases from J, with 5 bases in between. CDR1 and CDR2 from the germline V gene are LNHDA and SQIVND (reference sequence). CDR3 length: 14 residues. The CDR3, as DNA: TGTGCCAGTAGTATGGGGCCTGGGGCCAACGTCCTGACTTTC. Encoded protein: CASSMGPGANVLTF.

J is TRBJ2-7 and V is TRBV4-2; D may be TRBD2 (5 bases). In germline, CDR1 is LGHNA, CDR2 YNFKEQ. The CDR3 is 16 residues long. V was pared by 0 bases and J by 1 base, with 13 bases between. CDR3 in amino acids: CASSQDEVARSYEQYF. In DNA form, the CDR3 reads TGTGCCAGCAGCCAAGATGAAGTAGCGCGTTCCTACGAGCAGTACTTC.

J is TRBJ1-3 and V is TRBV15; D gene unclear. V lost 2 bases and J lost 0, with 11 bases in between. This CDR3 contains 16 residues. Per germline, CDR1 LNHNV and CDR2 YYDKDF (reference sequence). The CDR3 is CATSRPRQASGNTIYF. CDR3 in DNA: TGTGCCACCAGCAGACCGCGACAAGCCTCTGGAAACACCATATATTTT.

In DNA form, the CDR3 reads TGTGCCAGCAGTTTATGGACTAGCTCCAATGAGCAGTTCTTC. It specifies CASSLWTSSNEQFF. V and J are TRBV28 and TRBJ2-1, with TRBD2 identical over 7 bases. CDR1 is MDHEN and CDR2 is SYDVKM in the germline V gene. CDR3 length: 14 amino acids. With 0 bases clipped from V and 6 bases from J, the junction kept 2 bases outside the gene matches.

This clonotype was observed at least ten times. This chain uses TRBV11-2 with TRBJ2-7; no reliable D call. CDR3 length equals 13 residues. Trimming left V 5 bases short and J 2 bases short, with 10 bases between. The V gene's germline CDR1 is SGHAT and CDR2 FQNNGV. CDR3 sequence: CASSTGRPYEQYF. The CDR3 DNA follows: TGTGCCAGCAGCACCGGACGCCCCTACGAGCAGTACTTC.

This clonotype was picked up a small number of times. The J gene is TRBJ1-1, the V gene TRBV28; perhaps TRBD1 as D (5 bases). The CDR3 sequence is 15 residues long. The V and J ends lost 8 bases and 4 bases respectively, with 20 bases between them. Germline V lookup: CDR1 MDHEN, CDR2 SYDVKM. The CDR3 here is CASGRIGGTGTEAFF. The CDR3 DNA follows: TGTGCCAGCGGACGGATCGGGGGGACGGGCACTGAAGCTTTCTTT.

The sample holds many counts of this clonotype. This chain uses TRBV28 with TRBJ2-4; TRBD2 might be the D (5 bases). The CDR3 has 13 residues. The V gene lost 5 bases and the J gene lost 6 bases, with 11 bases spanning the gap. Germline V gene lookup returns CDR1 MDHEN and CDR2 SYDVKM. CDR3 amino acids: CASSRGLGNIQYF. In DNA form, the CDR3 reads TGTGCCAGCAGTCGCGGGCTTGGAAACATTCAGTACTTC.

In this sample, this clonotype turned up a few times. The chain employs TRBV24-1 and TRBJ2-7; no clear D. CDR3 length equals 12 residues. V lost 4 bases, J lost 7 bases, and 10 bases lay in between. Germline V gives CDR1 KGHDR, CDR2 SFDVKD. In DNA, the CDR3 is TGTGCCACCAGTGACAGATCAAGGGAGCAGTACTTC. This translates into CATSDRSREQYF.

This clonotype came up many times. The CDR3 DNA sequence: TGTGCCAGCAGCTTAGGGGTAGCGGGAGATACGCAGTATTTT. Translating it yields CASSLGVAGDTQYF. The V call is TRBV7-9, the J call TRBJ2-3; 7 bases agree with TRBD2. This CDR3 is 14 amino acids long. The germline V gene has CDR1 SEHNR and CDR2 FQNEAQ (reference sequence). With 1 base clipped from V and 5 bases from J, the junction kept 3 bases outside the gene matches. The entire variable domain, with the rest obtained from reference TRBV7-9 and TRBJ2-3, is as follows: DTGVSQNPRHKITKRGQNVTFRCDPISEHNRLYWYRQTLGQGPEFLTYFQNEAQLEKSRLLSDRFSAERPKGSFSTLEIQRTEQGDSAMYLCASSLGVAGDTQYFGPGTRLTVL.

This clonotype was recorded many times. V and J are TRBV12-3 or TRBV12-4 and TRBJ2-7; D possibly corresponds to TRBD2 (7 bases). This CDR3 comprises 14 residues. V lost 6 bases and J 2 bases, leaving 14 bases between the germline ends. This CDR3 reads CASRQGGGAYEQYF. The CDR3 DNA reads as TGTGCCAGCAGACAGGGAGGGGGGGCCTACGAGCAGTACTTC.

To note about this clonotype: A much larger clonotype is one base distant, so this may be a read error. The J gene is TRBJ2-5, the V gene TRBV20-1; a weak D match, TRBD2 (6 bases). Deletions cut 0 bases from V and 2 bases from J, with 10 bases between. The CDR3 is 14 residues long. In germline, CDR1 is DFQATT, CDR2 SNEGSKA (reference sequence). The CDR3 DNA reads TGCAGTGCTAGAGATATCGGGAGACAAGAGACCCAGTACTTC. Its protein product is CSARDIGRQETQYF.

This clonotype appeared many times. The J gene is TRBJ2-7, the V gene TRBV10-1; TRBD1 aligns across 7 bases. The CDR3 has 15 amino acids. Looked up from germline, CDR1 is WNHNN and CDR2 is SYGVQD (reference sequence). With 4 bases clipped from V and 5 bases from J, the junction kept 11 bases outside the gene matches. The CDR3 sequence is CASSGGEGALDEQYF. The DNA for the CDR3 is TGCGCCAGCAGTGGGGGAGAGGGGGCTTTGGACGAGCAGTACTTC.

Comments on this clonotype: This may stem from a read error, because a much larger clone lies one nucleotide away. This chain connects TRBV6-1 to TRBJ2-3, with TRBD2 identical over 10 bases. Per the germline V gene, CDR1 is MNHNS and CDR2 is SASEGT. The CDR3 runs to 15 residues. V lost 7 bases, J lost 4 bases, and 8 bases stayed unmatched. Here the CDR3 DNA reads TGTGCCAGCACCCTCCGGACTAGCGGCGCAGATACGCAGTATTTT. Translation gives CASTLRTSGADTQYF.

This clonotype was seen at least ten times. The CDR3 nucleotides read TGTGCCAGTAGTATAGCGGACAGGGCCTTCCGTCAGCCCCAGCATTTT. It is translated as CASSIADRAFRQPQHF. The chain couples TRBV19 to TRBJ1-5; 8 bases are shared with TRBD1. J lost 6 bases, V lost 1 base, and 8 bases had no gene match. The CDR3 extends over 16 amino acids. CDR1 and CDR2 (germline): LNHDA, SQIVND (reference sequence).

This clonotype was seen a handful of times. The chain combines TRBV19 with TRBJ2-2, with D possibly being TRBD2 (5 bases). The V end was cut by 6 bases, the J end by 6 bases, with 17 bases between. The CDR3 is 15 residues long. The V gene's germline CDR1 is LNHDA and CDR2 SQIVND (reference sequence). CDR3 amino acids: CASSARHEGAGELFF. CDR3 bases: TGTGCCAGTAGCGCTAGACACGAGGGCGCCGGGGAGCTGTTTTTT.

Here the CDR3 reads CSVFIRDRKNEQYF. The CDR3 DNA is TGCAGCGTTTTCATCCGGGACAGGAAGAACGAGCAGTACTTC. This chain connects TRBV29-1 to TRBJ2-7; 8 bases map to TRBD1. Trimming took 5 bases from V and 5 from J; bases not matched to a gene: 11. Germline CDR1 reads SQVTM; CDR2 reads ANQGSEA. The CDR3 contains 14 residues.

CDR3 coding DNA: TGTGCCACCAGTGACCCCAATACGCAGTATTTT. Protein sequence: CATSDPNTQYF. This chain connects TRBV24-1 to TRBJ2-3; D is unresolved. This CDR3 has 11 residues. The germline CDR1 and CDR2 sequences are KGHDR and SFDVKD. V lost 4 bases to trimming and J lost 7 bases, with 5 bases between them.

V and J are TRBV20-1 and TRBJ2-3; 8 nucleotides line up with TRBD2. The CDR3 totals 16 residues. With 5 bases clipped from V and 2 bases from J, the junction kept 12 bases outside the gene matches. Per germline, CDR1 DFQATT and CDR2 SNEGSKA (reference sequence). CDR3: CSAAPRLAGLTDTQYF. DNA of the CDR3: TGCAGTGCTGCCCCCCGGCTAGCGGGCCTCACAGATACGCAGTATTTT.

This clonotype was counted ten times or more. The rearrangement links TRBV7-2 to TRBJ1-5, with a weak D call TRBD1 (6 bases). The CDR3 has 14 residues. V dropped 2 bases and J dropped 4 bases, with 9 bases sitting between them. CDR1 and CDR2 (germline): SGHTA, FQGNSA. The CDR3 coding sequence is TGTGCCAGCAGCTTATACCAGGGGAATCAGCCCCAGCATTTT. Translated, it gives CASSLYQGNQPQHF.